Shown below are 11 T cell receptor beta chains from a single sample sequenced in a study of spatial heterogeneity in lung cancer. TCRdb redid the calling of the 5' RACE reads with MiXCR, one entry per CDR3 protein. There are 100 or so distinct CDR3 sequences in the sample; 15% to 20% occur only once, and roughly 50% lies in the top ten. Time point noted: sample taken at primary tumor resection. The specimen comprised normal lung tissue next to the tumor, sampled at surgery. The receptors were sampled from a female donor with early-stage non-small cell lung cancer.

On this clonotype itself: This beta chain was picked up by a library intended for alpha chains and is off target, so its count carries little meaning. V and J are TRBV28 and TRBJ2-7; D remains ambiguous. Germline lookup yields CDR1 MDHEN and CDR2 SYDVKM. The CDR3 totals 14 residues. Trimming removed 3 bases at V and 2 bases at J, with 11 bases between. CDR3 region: CASSFPRAPYEQYF. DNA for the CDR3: TGTGCCAGCAGTTTCCCCCGGGCCCCCTACGAGCAGTACTTC.

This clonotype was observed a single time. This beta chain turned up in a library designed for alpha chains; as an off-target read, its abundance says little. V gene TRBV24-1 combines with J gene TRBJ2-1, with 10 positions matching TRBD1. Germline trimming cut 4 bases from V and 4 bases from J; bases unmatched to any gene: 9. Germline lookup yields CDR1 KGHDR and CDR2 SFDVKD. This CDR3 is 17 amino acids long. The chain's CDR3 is CATSDEPGQGYYNEQFF. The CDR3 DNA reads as TGTGCCACCAGTGACGAACCGGGACAGGGGTATTACAATGAGCAGTTCTTC.

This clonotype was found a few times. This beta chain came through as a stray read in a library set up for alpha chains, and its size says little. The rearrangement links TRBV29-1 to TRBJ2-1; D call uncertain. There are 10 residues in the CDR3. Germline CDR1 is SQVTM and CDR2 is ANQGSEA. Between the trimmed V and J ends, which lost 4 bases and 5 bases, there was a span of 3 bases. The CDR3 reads CSVADNEQFF. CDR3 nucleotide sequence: TGCAGCGTTGCAGACAATGAGCAGTTCTTC.

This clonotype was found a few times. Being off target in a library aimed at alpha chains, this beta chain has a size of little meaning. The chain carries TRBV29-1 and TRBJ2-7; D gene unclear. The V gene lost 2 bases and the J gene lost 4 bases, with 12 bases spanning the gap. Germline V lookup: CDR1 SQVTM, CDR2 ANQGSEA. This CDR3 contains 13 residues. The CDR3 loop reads CSVEFAANYEQYF. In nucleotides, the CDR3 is TGCAGCGTTGAATTCGCGGCGAATTACGAGCAGTACTTC.

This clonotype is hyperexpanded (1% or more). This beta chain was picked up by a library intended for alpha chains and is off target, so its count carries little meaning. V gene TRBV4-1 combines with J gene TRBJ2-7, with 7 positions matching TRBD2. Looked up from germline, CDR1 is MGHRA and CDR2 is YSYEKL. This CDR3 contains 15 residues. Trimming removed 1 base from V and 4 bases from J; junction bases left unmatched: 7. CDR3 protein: CASSQGTRSGYEQYF. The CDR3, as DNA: TGCGCCAGCAGCCAAGGGACTAGATCCGGATACGAGCAGTACTTC.

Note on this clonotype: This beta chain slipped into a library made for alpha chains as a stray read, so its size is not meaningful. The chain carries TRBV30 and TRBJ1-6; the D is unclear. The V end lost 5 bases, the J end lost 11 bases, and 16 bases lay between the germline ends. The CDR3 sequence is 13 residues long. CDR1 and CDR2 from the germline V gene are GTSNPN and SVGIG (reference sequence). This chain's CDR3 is CAWDGQAGPPLHF. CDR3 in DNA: TGTGCCTGGGACGGGCAGGCAGGACCACCCCTCCACTTT.

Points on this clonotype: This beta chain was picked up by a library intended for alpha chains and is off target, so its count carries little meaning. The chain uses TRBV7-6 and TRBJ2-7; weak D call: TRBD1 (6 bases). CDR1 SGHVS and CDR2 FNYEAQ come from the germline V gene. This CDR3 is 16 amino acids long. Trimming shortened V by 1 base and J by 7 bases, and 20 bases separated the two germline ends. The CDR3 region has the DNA TGTGCCAGCAGCTTAGGGGGGCCCGTGACAGTAAATGAGCAGTACTTC. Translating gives CASSLGGPVTVNEQYF.

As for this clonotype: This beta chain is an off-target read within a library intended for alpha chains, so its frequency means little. CDR3 residues: CASSLAQGAAGELFF. Written as DNA, the CDR3 is TGTGCCAGCAGTTTAGCGCAAGGGGCCGCCGGGGAGCTGTTTTTT. The chain has TRBV12-3 or TRBV12-4 and TRBJ2-2; the D gene is possibly TRBD1 (5 bases). The CDR3 has 15 residues. V lost 0 bases to trimming and J lost 6 bases, with 11 bases between them.

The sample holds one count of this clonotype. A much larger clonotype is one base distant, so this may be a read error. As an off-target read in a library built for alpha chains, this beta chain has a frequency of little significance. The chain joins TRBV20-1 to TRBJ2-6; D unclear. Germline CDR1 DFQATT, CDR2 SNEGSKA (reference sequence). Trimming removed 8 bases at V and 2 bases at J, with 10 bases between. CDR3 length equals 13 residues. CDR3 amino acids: CSPWVPGANVLTF. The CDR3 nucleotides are TGCAGTCCCTGGGTTCCTGGGGCCAACGTCCTGACTTTC.

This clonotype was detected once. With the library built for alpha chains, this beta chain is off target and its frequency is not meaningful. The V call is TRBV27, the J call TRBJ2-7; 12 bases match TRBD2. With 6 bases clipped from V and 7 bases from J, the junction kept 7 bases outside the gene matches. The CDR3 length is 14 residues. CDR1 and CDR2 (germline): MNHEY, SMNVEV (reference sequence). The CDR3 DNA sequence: TGTGCCAGCAGGCCTAGCGGGAGGGCTGGGGAGCAGTACTTC. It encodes CASRPSGRAGEQYF.

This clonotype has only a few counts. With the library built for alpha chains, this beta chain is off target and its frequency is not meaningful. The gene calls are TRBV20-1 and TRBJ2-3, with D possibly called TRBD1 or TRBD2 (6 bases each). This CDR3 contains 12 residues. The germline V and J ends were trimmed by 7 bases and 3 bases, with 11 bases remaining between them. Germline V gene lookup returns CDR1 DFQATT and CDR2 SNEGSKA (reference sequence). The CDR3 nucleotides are TGCAGTGTAGGAGGGGGGACAGATACGCAGTATTTT. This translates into CSVGGGTDTQYF.